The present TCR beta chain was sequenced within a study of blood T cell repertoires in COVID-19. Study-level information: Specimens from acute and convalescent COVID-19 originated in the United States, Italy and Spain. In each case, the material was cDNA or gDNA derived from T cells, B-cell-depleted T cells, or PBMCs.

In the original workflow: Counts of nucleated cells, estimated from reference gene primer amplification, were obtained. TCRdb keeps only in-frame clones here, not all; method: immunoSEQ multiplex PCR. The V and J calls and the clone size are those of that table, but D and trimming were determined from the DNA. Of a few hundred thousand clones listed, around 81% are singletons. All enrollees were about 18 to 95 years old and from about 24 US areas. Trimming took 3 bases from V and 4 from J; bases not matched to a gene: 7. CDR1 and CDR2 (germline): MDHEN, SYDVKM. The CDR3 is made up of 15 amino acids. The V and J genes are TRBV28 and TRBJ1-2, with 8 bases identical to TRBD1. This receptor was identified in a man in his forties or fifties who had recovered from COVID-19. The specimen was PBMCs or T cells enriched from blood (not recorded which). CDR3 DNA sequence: TGTGCCAGCAGTTTGGCAGGGGGCGCTGGCTATGGCTACACCTTC. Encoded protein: CASSLAGGAGYGYTF.